These T cell receptor beta chains were read from a single sample in a study of cytomegalovirus exposure and HLA in healthy donors. This table comes from immunoSEQ multiplex PCR, and its TCRdb copy is limited to in-frame clones, with some not included. Of about 60,000 clones in the sample, 85% to 95% were seen once. The sample was PBMCs. Receptor source: a woman between 18 and 30 years old in good health and CMV-seronegative. Both conserved end residues are part of each CDR3. The D gene is left open where the match is weak. Clone size appears in some rows only: once, few, many, or a class for an expanded clone.

clone size	J gene	V gene	D gene	CDR3 DNA	CDR3 protein
-	TRBJ2-1	TRBV28	TRBD1	TGTGCCAGCATGGGGCCCCAACAGGGGCCCTACAATGAGCAGTTCTTC	CASMGPQQGPYNEQFF
-	TRBJ2-5	TRBV9	TRBD2	TGTGCCAGCAGCGACCACGGGGGGGCCCTGAAGACCCAGTACTTC	CASSDHGGALKTQYF
few	TRBJ2-2	TRBV10-3	TRBD1	TGTGCCTCACGACGGGACAGGAACACCGGGGAGCTGTTTTTT	CASRRDRNTGELFF
-	TRBJ2-3	TRBV6-5	TRBD1	TGTGCCAGCAGGCCCGGACCAGGGGGCCCAGATACGCAGTATTTT	CASRPGPGGPDTQYF
-	TRBJ1-3	TRBV29-1	-	TGCAGCGTTGAGTCTTCAGGCTCCGGAAACACCATATATTTT	CSVESSGSGNTIYF
-	TRBJ1-1	TRBV6-1	-	TGTGCCAGCAGTGAAGTTGGAGAGGCGTTT	CASSEVGEAF
once	TRBJ2-1	TRBV7-3	TRBD2	TGTGCCAGCAGCTTAGGACTAGCGGGGGGGTATGAGCAGTTCTTC	CASSLGLAGGYEQFF
-	TRBJ1-2	TRBV5-1	-	TGCGCCAGCAGCTTCCCGGACGGACTTTATGGCTACACCTTC	CASSFPDGLYGYTF
-	TRBJ1-1	TRBV5-1	-	TGCGCCAGCAGCTTGGGTGACAGACAGAACACTGAAGCTTTCTTT	CASSLGDRQNTEAFF
few	TRBJ1-6	TRBV18	-	TGTGCCAGCTCGCCATCCCGGGACACCAGCTCCCCCCTCCACTTT	CASSPSRDTSSPLHF
-	TRBJ2-3	TRBV29-1	TRBD2	TGCAGCGTTGGGCTAGCGGGGGACCCTAGCACAGATACGCAGTATTTT	CSVGLAGDPSTDTQYF
-	TRBJ2-1	TRBV2	-	TGTGCCAGCCGAATTGAGAGCTCCTACAATGAGCAGTTCTTC	CASRIESSYNEQFF
-	TRBJ1-1	TRBV5-4	TRBD1	TGTGCCAGCAGCCCTAGACAGGGGGTAGACAACACTGAAGCTTTCTTT	CASSPRQGVDNTEAFF
-	TRBJ1-2	TRBV5-1	-	TGCGCCAGCAGCGCGGACATTTTTAGCCATGGCTACACCTTC	CASSADIFSHGYTF
once	TRBJ1-1	TRBV5-1	TRBD1	TGCGCCAGCAGCTTTGGAACAGGGGGCGAAACTGAAGCTTTCTTT	CASSFGTGGETEAFF
-	TRBJ1-2	TRBV4-3	-	TGCGCCAGCAGCCAAGATTCGGGGGGGGTTGACTATGGCTACACCTTC	CASSQDSGGVDYGYTF
-	TRBJ2-1	TRBV4-1	TRBD2	TGCGCCAGCAGCCGAGTTATAGCGGGGAGCTCCTACAATGAGCAGTTCTTC	CASSRVIAGSSYNEQFF
-	TRBJ2-7	TRBV4-1	TRBD1	TGCGCCAGCAGCCTAGACAGGGGGCTAGGCGAGCAGTACTTC	CASSLDRGLGEQYF
-	TRBJ1-2	TRBV10-3	-	TGTGCCATCAGTGAGTCCCCGGGACACCTGAACTATGGCTACACCTTC	CAISESPGHLNYGYTF
-	TRBJ2-1	TRBV18	TRBD2	TGTGCCAGCTCAGGACCGGGACTAGCTAATGAGCAGTTCTTC	CASSGPGLANEQFF
-	TRBJ2-7	TRBV6-5	-	TGTGCCAGCAGAACATGGGGGACTGAATCCTACGAGCAGTACTTC	CASRTWGTESYEQYF
-	TRBJ1-1	TRBV19	-	TGTGCCAGTAGTATCCTGATCTCAGTCACTGAAGCTTTCTTT	CASSILISVTEAFF
-	TRBJ1-1	TRBV5-4	-	TGTGCCAGCAGCTTTTTCGGACAGCCGACTGAAGCTTTCTTT	CASSFFGQPTEAFF
-	TRBJ1-2	TRBV19	-	TGTGCCAGTAGGCAGGGTTTCAATGGCTACACCTTC	CASRQGFNGYTF
-	TRBJ2-1	TRBV7-9	TRBD2	TGTGCCAGCAAACTAGCGACGAGCTCCTACAATGAGCAGTTCTTC	CASKLATSSYNEQFF
-	TRBJ1-2	TRBV25-1	-	TGTGCCAGCAGCGAAACGGGGGGCGAATTCTATGGCTACACCTTC	CASSETGGEFYGYTF
-	TRBJ2-7	TRBV5-4	-	TGTGCCAGCAGCTTACGGGACTCCCTCTCCTACGAGCAGTACTTC	CASSLRDSLSYEQYF
few	TRBJ2-1	TRBV6-4	TRBD2	TGTGCCAGCAGCTCTCTAGCGGGAGGGTACAATGAGCAGTTCTTC	CASSSLAGGYNEQFF
-	TRBJ2-7	TRBV5-8	-	TGTGCCAGCAGGTCAGGGTCCTGGGACTACGAGCAGTACTTC	CASRSGSWDYEQYF
-	TRBJ2-2	TRBV4-3	-	TGCGCCAGCAGCCAAGATTTCGGCGGGGAGCTGTTTTTT	CASSQDFGGELFF
-	TRBJ2-1	TRBV7-9	TRBD2	TGTGCCAGCAGCCCCGCCGGCCTAGCGGGAGCTAGGTACAATGAGCAGTTCTTC	CASSPAGLAGARYNEQFF
-	TRBJ2-3	TRBV7-2	-	TGTGCCAGCAGCTTCGGGGGGCCCAGCACAGATACGCAGTATTTT	CASSFGGPSTDTQYF
-	TRBJ1-2	TRBV4-3	TRBD1	TGCGCCAGCAGCCTTGGGACAGGGACTGGCTACACCTTC	CASSLGTGTGYTF
-	TRBJ1-1	TRBV19	-	TGTGCCAGTAGTATAGCAGGGGCGAACACTGAAGCTTTCTTT	CASSIAGANTEAFF
once	TRBJ2-1	TRBV7-7	-	TGTGCCAGCAGCGTTCTAGCGAACAGTGAGCAGTTCTTC	CASSVLANSEQFF
-	TRBJ1-1	TRBV5-1	TRBD1	TGCGCCAGCGTCCGGGACAGAACGAACACTGAAGCTTTCTTT	CASVRDRTNTEAFF
-	TRBJ2-1	TRBV4-3	TRBD2	TGCGCCAGCAGCCAAGAGTTGCCGACTAGCAAGATGAATGAGCAGTTCTTC	CASSQELPTSKMNEQFF
-	TRBJ2-3	TRBV25-1	TRBD2	TGTGCCAGTAGTGAATACCCAGCGGGGGGCGTAGATACGCAGTATTTT	CASSEYPAGGVDTQYF
-	TRBJ1-2	TRBV29-1	-	TGCAGCGTTGCGTCAGGGAACTATGGCTACACCTTC	CSVASGNYGYTF
-	TRBJ2-7	TRBV19	TRBD1	TGTGCCAGCTCTCACCCGGGACAGCAGTCCTACGAGCAGTACTTC	CASSHPGQQSYEQYF
-	TRBJ1-4	TRBV5-6	TRBD1	TGTGCCAGCAGCGCGGGACAGGGGGACGCTGAAAAACTGTTTTTT	CASSAGQGDAEKLFF
-	TRBJ1-5	TRBV4-2	TRBD1	TGTGCCAGCAGCCAAGAGGGGCAGGGACAGCAGCCCCAGCATTTT	CASSQEGQGQQPQHF